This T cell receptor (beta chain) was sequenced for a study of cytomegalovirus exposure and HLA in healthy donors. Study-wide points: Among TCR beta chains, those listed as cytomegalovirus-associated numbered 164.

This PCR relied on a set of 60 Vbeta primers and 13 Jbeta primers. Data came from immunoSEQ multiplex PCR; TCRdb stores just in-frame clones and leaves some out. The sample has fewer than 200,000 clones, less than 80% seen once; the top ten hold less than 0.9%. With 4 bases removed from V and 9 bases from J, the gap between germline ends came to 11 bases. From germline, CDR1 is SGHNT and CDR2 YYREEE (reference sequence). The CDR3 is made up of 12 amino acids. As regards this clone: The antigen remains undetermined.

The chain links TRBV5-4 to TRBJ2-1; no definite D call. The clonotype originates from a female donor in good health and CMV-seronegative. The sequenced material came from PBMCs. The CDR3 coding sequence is TGTGCCAGCAGCCTAGTGTGGTCTGAGCAGTTCTTC. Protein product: CASSLVWSEQFF. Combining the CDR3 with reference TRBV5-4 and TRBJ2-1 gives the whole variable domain ETGVTQSPTHLIKTRGQQVTLRCSSQSGHNTVSWYQQALGQGPQFIFQYYREEENGRGNFPPRFSGLQFPNYSSELNVNALELDDSALYLCASSLVWSEQFFGPGTRLTVL.